This TCR beta chain derives from a study of blood T cell repertoires in COVID-19. For the study at large: Material from acute and convalescent COVID-19 was sourced from the United States, Italy and Spain.

This clone appeared a few times. The table came from immunoSEQ multiplex PCR; TCRdb's copy has only in-frame clones and leaves some out. This repertoire shows about 150,000 clones, 75% to 90% found once; its top ten account for less than 4.5%. The germline V gene encodes CDR1 SGHAT and CDR2 FQNNGV. The CDR3 spans 13 residues. Trimming shortened V by 2 bases and J by 4 bases, and 6 bases separated the two germline ends. This receptor was obtained from a woman in her fifties or sixties with active or convalescent COVID-19. Material for sequencing was peripheral blood. V and J are TRBV11-2 and TRBJ1-5; D uncertain. CDR3 DNA: TGTGCCAGCAGCTTATTCCAGAATCAGCCCCAGCATTTT. Protein: CASSLFQNQPQHF.